The 12 T cell receptor beta chains below come from one sample, sequenced in a study of T-cell reconstitution after alpha-beta-depleted transplantation in children. Unique molecular identifiers were used to barcode this TCRbeta library. MiXCR, run by TCRdb on the PCR reads, gives a single entry per CDR3 protein. In the table there are more than 400,000 distinct CDR3 sequences, roughly 44% of which are singletons. The material was PBMCs, obtained before TCRalphabeta/CD19-depleted stem cell transplant. The receptors originated from a girl aged 2 to 10 with aplastic anemia, due to receive a stem cell transplant.

This clonotype was counted a few times. The chain employs TRBV12-3 or TRBV12-4 and TRBJ1-3; the D gene is possibly TRBD1 (5 bases). The ends were cut back, 2 bases at V and 2 bases at J, with 10 bases in the middle. The length of the CDR3 is 15 residues. The CDR3: CASSLSWGAGNTIYF. The CDR3, as DNA: TGTGCCAGCAGTTTATCGTGGGGGGCTGGAAACACCATATATTTT.

This clonotype has more than one count but fewer than ten. The rearrangement joins TRBV11-3 to TRBJ2-1; 9 positions match TRBD1. V lost 1 base and J lost 8; bases outside the gene matches: 12. Germline CDR1 and CDR2: SGHNT and YENEEA. The CDR3 runs 17 residues. CDR3 sequence (DNA): TGTGCCAGCAGCTTAGGAGTCTGGGGACAGGGTACCGATGAGCAGTTCTTC. It is translated as CASSLGVWGQGTDEQFF.

This clonotype occurred many times. The chain employs TRBV5-1 and TRBJ2-2; 10 nucleotides line up with TRBD1. This CDR3 comprises 15 residues. V lost 2 bases, J lost 7 bases, and 5 bases stayed unmatched. Germline CDR1 is SGHRS and CDR2 is YFSETQ. CDR3 sequence: CASSFRDRGVGELFF. The CDR3 nucleotides are TGCGCCAGCAGCTTCCGGGACAGGGGAGTCGGGGAGCTGTTTTTT. Based on the CDR3 plus reference TRBV5-1 and TRBJ2-2, the full variable domain is KAGVTQTPRYLIKTRGQQVTLSCSPISGHRSVSWYQQTPGQGLQFLFEYFSETQRNKGNFPGRFSGRQFSNSRSEMNVSTLELGDSALYLCASSFRDRGVGELFFGEGSRLTVL.

The gene calls are TRBV6-5 and TRBJ1-5; D remains unclear. The germline CDR1 and CDR2 sequences are MNHEY and SVGAGI. The ends were cut back, 2 bases at V and 0 bases at J, with 8 bases in the middle. This CDR3 is built from 15 residues. In nucleotides, the CDR3 is TGTGCCAGCAGTTACGCAGCCTATAGCAATCAGCCCCAGCATTTT. Amino acids: CASSYAAYSNQPQHF.

This sequence joins TRBV2 and TRBJ2-1; 11 positions agree with TRBD2. This CDR3 comprises 17 residues. After removal of 7 bases from V and 4 bases from J, the junction contained 12 bases not matched to a gene. CDR1 and CDR2 (germline): SNHLY, FYNNEI. CDR3 residues: CASTALAGGINYNEQFF. As DNA, the CDR3 is TGTGCCAGCACGGCTCTAGCGGGAGGCATTAATTACAATGAGCAGTTCTTC. The full variable domain, completed using reference TRBV2 and TRBJ2-1, is EPEVTQTPSHQVTQMGQEVILRCVPISNHLYFYWYRQILGQKVEFLVSFYNNEISEKSEIFDDQFSVERPDGSNFTLKIRSTKLEDSAMYFCASTALAGGINYNEQFFGPGTRLTVL.

The CDR3 spells CSATAGADTQYF. The DNA for the CDR3 is TGCAGTGCTACTGCCGGGGCGGATACGCAGTATTTT. The chain couples TRBV20-1 to TRBJ2-3; D possibly uses TRBD1 or TRBD2 (5 bases each). Trimming shortened V by 4 bases and J by 6 bases, and 11 bases separated the two germline ends. The CDR3 sequence is 12 residues long. Germline V gene lookup returns CDR1 DFQATT and CDR2 SNEGSKA (reference sequence).

V usage is TRBV20-1 and J usage is TRBJ2-5; TRBD1 is a possible D gene (5 bases). The germline CDR1 and CDR2 sequences are DFQATT and SNEGSKA (reference sequence). Trimming stripped 5 bases from V and 5 bases from J, with 18 bases between. The CDR3 runs to 14 residues. In DNA form, the CDR3 reads TGCAGTGCTTCGCTGACAGCCCCCCGGGAGACCCAGTACTTC. It yields the protein CSASLTAPRETQYF.

The CDR3 loop reads CSARDVEGGGYSDTQYF. The CDR3 nucleotides read TGCAGTGCTAGAGATGTAGAGGGCGGGGGTTACTCAGATACGCAGTATTTT. V and J are TRBV20-1 and TRBJ2-3; 7 positions match TRBD2. The ends lost 0 bases at V and 4 bases at J; junction bases unmatched: 13. Germline V CDR1 and CDR2: DFQATT, SNEGSKA (reference sequence). This CDR3 has 17 residues.

In DNA form, the CDR3 reads TGTGCCAGCAGCTTGGGGCCTTTCGACTACACCTTC. It yields the protein CASSLGPFDYTF. The chain combines TRBV7-2 with TRBJ1-2; possibly TRBD1 for D (5 bases). This CDR3 region has 12 residues. Germline values: CDR1 SGHTA, CDR2 FQGNSA. Trimming stripped 3 bases from V and 10 bases from J, with 12 bases between.

This clonotype occurred many times. The chain uses TRBV20-1 and TRBJ2-7; unclear D gene. The CDR3 covers 14 residues. Looked up from germline, CDR1 is DFQATT and CDR2 is SNEGSKA (reference sequence). V lost 5 bases and J lost 0, with 14 bases in between. CDR3 coding DNA: TGCAGTGCTGCCCCCGGGTCGAGCTCCTACGAGCAGTACTTC. It encodes CSAAPGSSSYEQYF.

This clonotype was recorded many times. The V call is TRBV28, the J call TRBJ2-2, with D uncertain. With 8 bases removed from V and 0 bases from J, the gap between germline ends came to 10 bases. This CDR3 comprises 14 residues. The V gene's germline CDR1 is MDHEN and CDR2 SYDVKM. The CDR3 nucleotides are TGTGCCAGCTCAGTCAGGTCGAACACCGGGGAGCTGTTTTTT. Residues: CASSVRSNTGELFF.

V usage is TRBV12-3 or TRBV12-4 and J usage is TRBJ1-3; D is uncertain. The V and J ends lost 4 bases and 0 bases respectively, with 7 bases between them. The CDR3 sequence is 14 residues long. The CDR3 nucleotides read TGTGCCAGCAGTTACACGGCCTCTGGAAACACCATATATTTT. This encodes CASSYTASGNTIYF.